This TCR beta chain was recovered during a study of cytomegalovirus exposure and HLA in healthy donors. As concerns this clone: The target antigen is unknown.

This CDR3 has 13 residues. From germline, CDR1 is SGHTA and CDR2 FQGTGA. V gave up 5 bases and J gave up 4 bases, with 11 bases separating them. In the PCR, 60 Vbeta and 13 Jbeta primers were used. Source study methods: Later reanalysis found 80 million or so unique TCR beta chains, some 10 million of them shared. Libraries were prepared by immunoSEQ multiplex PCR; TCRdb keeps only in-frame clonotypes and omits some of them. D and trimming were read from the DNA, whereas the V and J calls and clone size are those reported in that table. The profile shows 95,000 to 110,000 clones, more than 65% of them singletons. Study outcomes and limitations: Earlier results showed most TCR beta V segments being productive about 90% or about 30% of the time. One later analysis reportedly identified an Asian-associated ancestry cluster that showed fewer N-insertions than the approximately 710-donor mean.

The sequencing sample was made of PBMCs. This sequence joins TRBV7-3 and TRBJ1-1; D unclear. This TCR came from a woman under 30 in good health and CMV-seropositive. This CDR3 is CASSLGLGTEAFF. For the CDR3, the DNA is TGTGCCAGCAGCCTCGGGTTGGGCACTGAAGCTTTCTTT.